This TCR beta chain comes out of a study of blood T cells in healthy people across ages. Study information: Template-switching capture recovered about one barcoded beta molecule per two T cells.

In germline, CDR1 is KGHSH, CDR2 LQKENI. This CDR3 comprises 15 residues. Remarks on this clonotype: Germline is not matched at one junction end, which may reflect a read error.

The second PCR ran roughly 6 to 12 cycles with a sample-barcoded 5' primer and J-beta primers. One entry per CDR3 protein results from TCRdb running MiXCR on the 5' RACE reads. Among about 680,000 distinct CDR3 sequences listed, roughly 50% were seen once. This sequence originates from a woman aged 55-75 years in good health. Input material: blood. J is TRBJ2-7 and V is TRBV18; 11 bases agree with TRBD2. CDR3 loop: CAGSPSGRTSYEQYF. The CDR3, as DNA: TGTGCCGGCTCACCTAGCGGGAGGACCTCCTACGAGCAGTACTTC.